Listed here are 17 T cell receptor beta chains from one sample, sequenced in a study of blood T cell repertoires in COVID-19. TCRdb keeps only in-frame clones here, not all; method: immunoSEQ multiplex PCR. The table shows under 85,000 clones, with around 89% occurring only once. Sequencing was performed on peripheral blood. All receptors derive from a man between 70 and 80 years old with active or convalescent COVID-19.

The genes are TRBV27 and TRBJ1-1; 7 nucleotides agree with TRBD1. The V gene's germline CDR1 is MNHEY and CDR2 SMNVEV (reference sequence). V was clipped by 6 bases and J by 0 bases; unmatched bases: 4. This CDR3 is built from 14 residues. In DNA, the CDR3 is TGTGCCAGCAGGGGACAGACCTTGAACACTGAAGCTTTCTTT. Translation: CASRGQTLNTEAFF.

The chain uses TRBV25-1 and TRBJ1-4; 8 bases fit TRBD1. The V gene's germline CDR1 is MGHDK and CDR2 SYGVNS. The CDR3 runs to 14 residues. Trimming removed 8 bases from V and 5 bases from J; junction bases left unmatched: 7. CDR3 nucleotide sequence: TGTGCCAGCCAGGGGGCCCCCTCCAATGAAAAACTGTTTTTT. Amino acid sequence: CASQGAPSNEKLFF.

This chain connects TRBV6-6 to TRBJ1-5; D remains ambiguous. CDR3 length: 13 residues. Germline assignment: CDR1 MNHNY and CDR2 SVGAGI (reference sequence). Trimming stripped 5 bases from V and 0 bases from J, with 5 bases between. CDR3: CASSTNSNQPQHF. CDR3 nucleotides: TGTGCCAGCAGTACTAATAGCAATCAGCCCCAGCATTTT.

In this sample, this clone turned up a few times. This rearrangement joins TRBV6-2 or TRBV6-3 to TRBJ1-4, with 9 positions matching TRBD1. V was pared by 6 bases and J by 8 bases, with 7 bases of the junction left unmatched. The CDR3 has 14 residues. The V gene's germline CDR1 is MNHEY and CDR2 SVGEGT. CDR3 sequence (DNA): TGTGCCAGCAGCTGGGGACAGGGCACCGAAAAACTGTTTTTT. It codes for CASSWGQGTEKLFF.

The chain joins TRBV30 to TRBJ1-5; D remains ambiguous. V was clipped by 4 bases and J by 5 bases, with 12 bases between them. Germline-derived CDR1 and CDR2 are GTSNPN and SVGIG (reference sequence). CDR3 length: 13 amino acids. The CDR3 reads CAWNRGQDQPQHF. As DNA, the CDR3 is TGTGCCTGGAACCGGGGTCAGGATCAGCCCCAGCATTTT.

The chain recombines TRBV15 with TRBJ2-5; TRBD2 agrees at 7 bases. The CDR3 runs to 15 residues. The V gene's germline CDR1 is LNHNV and CDR2 YYDKDF (reference sequence). V shed 1 base, J shed 4 bases, and the junction held 6 bases outside the gene matches. The CDR3 reads CATSRGSGVTETQYF. DNA of the CDR3: TGTGCCACCAGCAGAGGGAGCGGGGTTACAGAGACCCAGTACTTC.

The chain carries TRBV5-6 and TRBJ1-6; no clear D. From germline, CDR1 is SGHDT and CDR2 YYEEEE. The CDR3 spans 15 residues. The germline V and J ends were trimmed by 4 bases and 3 bases, with 11 bases remaining between them. This chain's CDR3 is CASSPRRDYNSPLHF. DNA for the CDR3: TGTGCCAGCAGCCCGCGACGGGACTATAATTCACCCCTCCACTTT.

CDR3 coding DNA: TGTGCCTGGAGTGTTTTAGTCGGCTACACCTTC. Translation gives CAWSVLVGYTF. This chain connects TRBV30 to TRBJ1-2, with no clear D. Germline assignment: CDR1 GTSNPN and CDR2 SVGIG (reference sequence). The CDR3 contains 11 residues. Trimming took off 0 bases at V and 8 bases at J, with 7 bases between the two ends. The whole variable domain, filled in from reference TRBV30 and TRBJ1-2, reads SQTIHQWPATLVQPVGSPLSLECTVEGTSNPNLYWYRQAAGRGLQLLFYSVGIGQISSEVPQNLSASRPQDRQFILSSKKLLLSDSGFYLCAWSVLVGYTFGSGTRLTVV.

J is TRBJ2-5 and V is TRBV9; no clear D gene. The CDR3 consists of 16 residues. Trimming cost V 0 bases and J 1 base, with 13 bases left between them. CDR1 and CDR2 (germline): SGDLS, YYNGEE. The CDR3: CASSVAGTRGQETQYF. The CDR3 DNA sequence: TGTGCCAGCAGCGTAGCTGGAACCCGCGGCCAAGAGACCCAGTACTTC.

The chain links TRBV12-3 or TRBV12-4 to TRBJ2-7; D gene unclear. The CDR3 is 13 residues long. V was shortened by 6 bases and J by 1 base, with 10 bases between the two germline ends. The CDR3 is CASRAHVSYEQYF. CDR3 sequence (DNA): TGTGCCAGCAGAGCCCACGTTTCCTACGAGCAGTACTTC.

V usage is TRBV7-2 and J usage is TRBJ2-3; 14 nucleotides match TRBD2. The ends lost 1 base at V and 4 bases at J; junction bases unmatched: 10. The CDR3 runs 19 residues. In germline, CDR1 is SGHTA, CDR2 FQGNSA. CDR3 DNA: TGTGCCAGCAGCTTAGTGGGACTAGCGGGAGCCGTTGGCTCAGATACGCAGTATTTT. This encodes CASSLVGLAGAVGSDTQYF.

As DNA, the CDR3 is TGTGCCACCAGCAGAGATTCAGGCAGGTTGGATGGCTACACCTTC. As protein: CATSRDSGRLDGYTF. The chain is built from TRBV15 and TRBJ1-2; D uncertain. The germline V gene has CDR1 LNHNV and CDR2 YYDKDF (reference sequence). V was pared by 0 bases and J by 6 bases, with 14 bases between. There are 15 residues in the CDR3.

Of note for this clone: An end of the junction differs from the germline gene, which may be a read error. This sequence joins TRBV7-7 and TRBJ1-5; D call uncertain. This CDR3 is built from 17 residues. The germline V gene has CDR1 SSHAT and CDR2 FNYEAQ (reference sequence). CDR3 DNA: TGTGCTAGCAGCTTAGGAGGGAGAAGAGATAGCAATCAGCCCCAGCATTTT. It translates to CASSLGGRRDSNQPQHF.

The rearrangement joins TRBV5-6 to TRBJ2-3; D is undetermined. The CDR3 has 16 residues. With 4 bases removed from V and 2 bases from J, the gap between germline ends came to 17 bases. Looked up from germline, CDR1 is SGHDT and CDR2 is YYEEEE. CDR3 sequence: CASSRSTRVDTDTQYF. The DNA of the CDR3 is TGTGCCAGCAGCCGTTCGACCCGGGTCGACACAGATACGCAGTATTTT.

The V and J genes are TRBV5-4 and TRBJ2-7; no reliable D call. The CDR3 extends over 14 amino acids. V lost 0 bases to trimming and J lost 2 bases, with 9 bases between them. From germline, CDR1 is SGHNT and CDR2 YYREEE (reference sequence). The CDR3 protein is CASSLDSTTYEQYF. For the CDR3, the DNA is TGTGCCAGCAGCTTGGACAGCACGACCTACGAGCAGTACTTC.

This rearrangement joins TRBV30 to TRBJ2-2, with 12 bases that match TRBD2. The CDR3 runs to 16 residues. Germline values: CDR1 GTSNPN, CDR2 SVGIG (reference sequence). The trim removed 5 bases at V and 1 base at J, leaving 5 bases unmatched. The chain's CDR3 is CAWGGLAGRNTGELFF. The CDR3 DNA reads as TGTGCCTGGGGGGGACTAGCGGGCCGGAACACCGGGGAGCTGTTTTTT.

This rearrangement joins TRBV6-1 to TRBJ2-2; D might be TRBD2 (6 bases). Trimming removed 1 base at V and 2 bases at J, with 11 bases between. There are 16 residues in the CDR3. Germline lookup yields CDR1 MNHNS and CDR2 SASEGT. The CDR3 is CASSEVGGSNTGELFF. The CDR3 bases are TGTGCCAGCAGTGAAGTTGGAGGGTCCAACACCGGGGAGCTGTTTTTT.